The present T cell receptor (beta chain) was sequenced within a study of cytomegalovirus exposure and HLA in healthy donors. This clone was counted between two and nine times. The study ran its PCR with 60 Vbeta and 13 Jbeta primers. The data were produced by immunoSEQ multiplex PCR, yet TCRdb's version contains in-frame clones alone and is incomplete. The top ten hold about 8.6% of the sample, which has roughly 110,000 clones, 67% seen once. V lost 5 bases, J lost 12 bases, and 4 bases stayed unmatched. Germline V gene lookup returns CDR1 MNHEY and CDR2 SVGAGI. The CDR3 is made up of 12 amino acids. The sequencing input was PBMCs. The chain uses TRBV6-5 and TRBJ1-6, with TRBD1 matching 7 bases. The receptor comes from a man younger than 30 in good health and CMV-seropositive. CDR3 in DNA: TGTGCCAGCAGTAATAACAGGGGACCCCTCCACTTT. It translates to CASSNNRGPLHF.